Included here is one TCR beta chain sequence, with context. Its matching antigen is unknown. This sample was taken from a study of cytomegalovirus exposure and HLA in healthy donors. General observations from the study: Cytomegalovirus-associated status was assigned to about 170 TCR beta chains.

Using immunoSEQ multiplex PCR, the repertoire was profiled, and TCRdb retains in-frame clones only, with some absent. The sample shows about 250,000 clones, approximately 84% of them seen only once. The clonotype comes from a man between 18 and 29 years old in good health and CMV-seropositive. Sequencing was done on a sample of PBMCs.

CDR3 amino acids: CASSFYLGTSDYEQYF. The CDR3 DNA reads TGTGCCAGCAGTTTCTATCTGGGGACTAGCGACTACGAGCAGTACTTC. The chain recombines TRBV6-6 with TRBJ2-7, with 10 bases matching TRBD2. Germline-derived CDR1 and CDR2 are MNHNY and SVGAGI (reference sequence). There are 16 residues in the CDR3. The ends lost 4 bases at V and 3 bases at J; junction bases unmatched: 9.